The 25 T cell receptor beta chains below come from one sample, sequenced in a study of blood T cell repertoires in COVID-19. Profiling relied on immunoSEQ multiplex PCR, and the TCRdb table lists in-frame clones only, not all of them. Here the sample spans about 360,000 clones, 86% being singletons. Sequences were obtained from peripheral blood. Source of these receptors: a woman aged 55-75 years with COVID-19, enrolled during active disease.

The chain carries TRBV15 and TRBJ2-7; TRBD1 matches 12 bases. CDR3 size: 15 residues. Germline lookup yields CDR1 LNHNV and CDR2 YYDKDF (reference sequence). The V segment lost 3 bases and the J segment 6 bases; nucleotides outside the gene matches: 6. The DNA of the CDR3 is TGTGCCACCAGCAGCCTGGGGACAGGGGGCAGCGAGCAGTACTTC. This encodes CATSSLGTGGSEQYF.

The CDR3 DNA reads TGTGCCAGCAGCCTCTCGACAGGGCGAGGCACTGAAGCTTTCTTT. This gives the protein CASSLSTGRGTEAFF. The chain carries TRBV11-2 and TRBJ1-1, with 7 bases that match TRBD1. The junction had 10 bases not matched to a gene; V was cut back by 5 bases and J by 4 bases. Germline V gene sequence: CDR1 SGHAT, CDR2 FQNNGV. This CDR3 contains 15 residues.

Here the CDR3 DNA reads TGTGCCAGCAGGGAACAGGGGTCTACCGGTGAGCAGTTCTTC. Translated, it gives CASREQGSTGEQFF. The genes are TRBV7-3 and TRBJ2-1; 7 bases match TRBD1. Germline CDR1 SGHTA, CDR2 FQGTGA. V lost 6 bases to trimming and J lost 9 bases; unmatched junction nucleotides: 11. The CDR3 runs 14 residues.

This chain connects TRBV15 to TRBJ1-2, with a tentative D call TRBD1 (6 bases). CDR3 length: 13 residues. The germline V and J ends were trimmed by 1 base and 8 bases, with 11 bases remaining between them. Looked up from germline, CDR1 is LNHNV and CDR2 is YYDKDF (reference sequence). As DNA, the CDR3 is TGTGCCACCAGCAGAGGCGCAGGGGAGGGCTACACCTTC. It is translated as CATSRGAGEGYTF.

This rearrangement joins TRBV5-1 to TRBJ2-5, with TRBD2 matching 11 bases. This CDR3 is 17 amino acids long. V lost 2 bases, J lost 5 bases, and 11 bases stayed unmatched. Per the germline V gene, CDR1 is SGHRS and CDR2 is YFSETQ. CDR3 nucleotide sequence: TGCGCCAGCAGCTTCCCGACTAGCGGGGTTTCGCGGGAGACCCAGTACTTC. It codes for CASSFPTSGVSRETQYF.

This clone appeared a few times. This chain links TRBV27 with TRBJ2-2, with 9 bases that match TRBD1. The CDR3 consists of 16 residues. CDR1 is MNHEY, CDR2 SMNVEV, per germline (reference sequence). J gave up 6 bases and V 3 bases, and 8 bases lay outside the gene matches. The CDR3, as DNA: TGTGCCAGCAGTTTCCGGGACAGGGTGTTGTCCGGGGAGCTGTTTTTT. This codes for CASSFRDRVLSGELFF.

The chain uses TRBV7-8 and TRBJ1-3; the match to TRBD1 covers 7 bases. The germline V gene has CDR1 SGHVS and CDR2 FQNEAQ. V lost 1 base to trimming and J lost 2 bases; unmatched junction nucleotides: 11. The length of the CDR3 is 18 residues. The CDR3 protein is CASSLEGTALTPGNTIYF. CDR3 nucleotides: TGTGCCAGCAGCTTAGAAGGGACAGCTCTAACGCCTGGAAACACCATATATTTT.

The chain is built from TRBV2 and TRBJ1-2; 8 bases are shared with TRBD1. Germline lookup yields CDR1 SNHLY and CDR2 FYNNEI. This CDR3 has 13 amino acids. The V and J ends lost 9 bases and 4 bases, in that order; junction bases with no gene match: 7. The CDR3 DNA follows: TGTGCCAGTTCAGGGGGCGTTGGCTATGGCTACACCTTC. It encodes CASSGGVGYGYTF.

V usage is TRBV12-3 or TRBV12-4 and J usage is TRBJ2-1; 7 nucleotides match TRBD2. The CDR3 spans 13 residues. V lost 4 bases and J lost 9; bases outside the gene matches: 6. The CDR3 is CASSSTSRFEQFF. CDR3 nucleotides: TGTGCCAGCAGTTCGACTAGCCGATTTGAGCAGTTCTTC.

The CDR3 DNA reads as TGTGCCAGCTCACGGGGAACCGGGGGTTACTCCTACGAGCAGTACTTC. It codes for CASSRGTGGYSYEQYF. The J gene is TRBJ2-7, the V gene TRBV18; D may be TRBD2 (6 bases). This CDR3 has 16 amino acids. From germline, CDR1 is KGHSH and CDR2 LQKENI. Trimming removed 4 bases at V and 0 bases at J, with 16 bases between.

This sequence joins TRBV7-3 and TRBJ2-3, with TRBD1 matching over 10 bases. Trimming cost V 5 bases and J 4 bases; bases outside gene matches: 6. The CDR3 totals 15 residues. CDR1 SGHTA and CDR2 FQGTGA come from the germline V gene. The CDR3 DNA sequence: TGTGCCAGCAGCCCGGGACAGGGGTATGCAGATACGCAGTATTTT. Translated, it gives CASSPGQGYADTQYF.

Many counts were recorded for this clone. Different DNA sequences within this sample yield the same CDR3. This chain uses TRBV9 with TRBJ2-7; TRBD1 aligns across 7 bases. This CDR3 is built from 15 residues. V gave up 0 bases and J gave up 4 bases; unmatched junction bases: 7. Germline V gene data show CDR1 as SGDLS and CDR2 as YYNGEE. The CDR3 DNA reads as TGTGCCAGCAGCGTAGAAGGGGGCGGTATATACGAGCAGTACTTC. Translating gives CASSVEGGGIYEQYF. Using reference TRBV9 and TRBJ2-7 for the parts outside the CDR3, the full variable domain is DSGVTQTPKHLITATGQRVTLRCSPRSGDLSVYWYQQSLDQGLQFLIQYYNGEERAKGNILERFSAQQFPDLHSELNLSSLELGDSALYFCASSVEGGGIYEQYFGPGTRLTVT.

CDR3 coding DNA: TGTGCCAGCAGTGAGCACAGATCTAATGAAAAACTGTTTTTT. The encoded protein is CASSEHRSNEKLFF. This chain links TRBV6-1 with TRBJ1-4; D not certain. Between the trimmed V and J ends, which lost 3 bases and 3 bases, there was a span of 8 bases. This CDR3 comprises 14 residues. CDR1 and CDR2 (germline): MNHNS, SASEGT.

DNA for the CDR3: TGTGCCAGCGGGGGGGCGACGGAGGGTAGTGGTAGACTTTACAATGAGCAGTTCTTC. The encoded protein is CASGGATEGSGRLYNEQFF. The rearrangement links TRBV7-9 to TRBJ2-1, with TRBD2 as a possible D gene (7 bases). The CDR3 runs 19 residues. V was trimmed by 8 bases and J by 4 bases, leaving 30 bases between them. Germline CDR1 and CDR2: SEHNR and FQNEAQ (reference sequence).

This chain uses TRBV3-1 (or the pseudogene TRBV3-2) with TRBJ1-6, with D hard to call. From germline, CDR1 is LGHDT and CDR2 YNNKEL (reference sequence). Trimming took off 5 bases at V and 4 bases at J, with 9 bases between the two ends. CDR3 size: 14 residues. The CDR3 sequence is CASSASGYNSPLHF. CDR3 nucleotide sequence: TGTGCCAGCAGCGCATCGGGATATAATTCACCCCTCCACTTT.

This clone was counted once. This rearrangement joins TRBV6-5 to TRBJ2-5; 8 nucleotides match TRBD1. With 4 bases clipped from V and 5 bases from J, the junction kept 12 bases outside the gene matches. Germline V lookup: CDR1 MNHEY, CDR2 SVGAGI. The CDR3 length is 16 residues. CDR3 in DNA: TGTGCCAGCAGTTTCCTAGGGACAGGCCATGGGGAGACCCAGTACTTC. Amino acids: CASSFLGTGHGETQYF.

V usage is TRBV7-2 and J usage is TRBJ2-2, with 14 bases lining up with TRBD2. The CDR3 consists of 19 residues. V dropped 3 bases and J dropped 1; count of bases not matched to a gene: 7. Per germline, CDR1 SGHTA and CDR2 FQGNSA. The CDR3 DNA reads as TGTGCCAGCAGCTTCCTCGGACTAGCGGGGGGACTGAACACCGGGGAGCTGTTTTTT. Amino acid sequence: CASSFLGLAGGLNTGELFF.

The chain combines TRBV24-1 with TRBJ1-2; 7 bases agree with TRBD1. Germline V gene data show CDR1 as KGHDR and CDR2 as SFDVKD. V shed 4 bases and J 8 bases; nucleotides not matched to a gene: 6. This CDR3 has 13 amino acids. CDR3 in amino acids: CATSETGDRGYTF. In DNA, the CDR3 is TGTGCCACCAGTGAAACAGGGGATAGAGGCTACACCTTC.

The rearrangement uses TRBV20-1 and TRBJ1-2; no definite D call. The CDR3 is made up of 11 amino acids. Looked up from germline, CDR1 is DFQATT and CDR2 is SNEGSKA (reference sequence). The CDR3 bases are TGCAAGGCCAGGCGCTACTATGGCTACACCTTC. Protein sequence: CKARRYYGYTF.

This sequence joins TRBV10-3 and TRBJ2-3; D unclear. Trimming left V 2 bases short and J 3 bases short, with 3 bases between. Looked up from germline, CDR1 is ENHRY and CDR2 is SYGVKD. This CDR3 has 12 amino acids. The CDR3 sequence is CAISETTDTQYF. The DNA of the CDR3 is TGTGCCATCAGTGAGACAACAGATACGCAGTATTTT.

The CDR3 sequence: CASSERAGGLYEQYF. The CDR3 nucleotides read TGTGCCAGCAGTGAACGGGCGGGGGGGCTCTACGAGCAGTACTTC. The chain couples TRBV6-4 to TRBJ2-7; 9 nucleotides agree with TRBD2. The CDR3 loop spans 15 amino acids. The germline CDR1 and CDR2 sequences are MRHNA and SNTAGT. The V gene end was trimmed by 3 bases and the J gene end by 3 bases; junction bases not matched to a gene: 6.

The chain couples TRBV11-3 to TRBJ1-1, with a possible D match to TRBD1 (6 bases). Germline assignment: CDR1 SGHNT and CDR2 YENEEA. V shed 5 bases and J shed 2 bases, with 9 bases lying between them. The CDR3 covers 13 residues. The CDR3 reads CASSRTVNTEAFF. As DNA, the CDR3 is TGTGCCAGCAGCAGGACAGTTAACACTGAAGCTTTCTTT.

The chain recombines TRBV5-4 with TRBJ2-3; TRBD2 matches 10 bases. The CDR3 loop spans 17 amino acids. With V trimmed by 1 base and J by 4 bases, 9 bases remained unmatched. CDR1 is SGHNT, CDR2 YYREEE, per germline (reference sequence). CDR3 sequence: CASSLRVAGGGADTQYF. CDR3 DNA sequence: TGTGCCAGCAGCTTGAGGGTAGCGGGGGGCGGCGCAGATACGCAGTATTTT.

This chain joins TRBV28 and TRBJ1-1; possible D gene TRBD1, 6 bases. Trimming removed 7 bases at V and 0 bases at J, with 15 bases between. This CDR3 is 15 amino acids long. CDR1 MDHEN and CDR2 SYDVKM come from the germline V gene. This CDR3 reads CASTLARGLNTEAFF. CDR3 DNA: TGTGCCAGCACCCTAGCCAGGGGCCTGAACACTGAAGCTTTCTTT.

This clone showed up just once. The chain carries TRBV4-1 and TRBJ1-2; D gene uncertain. This CDR3 is 15 amino acids long. Between the trimmed V and J ends, which lost 2 bases and 5 bases, there was a span of 15 bases. Germline V gene sequence: CDR1 MGHRA, CDR2 YSYEKL. The CDR3 sequence: CASSQPLGREYGYTF. CDR3 sequence (DNA): TGCGCCAGCAGCCAACCCCTTGGGCGGGAGTATGGCTACACCTTC.